A single sample gave rise to the 29 T cell receptor beta chains below, sequenced in a study of PD-1 blockade in classical Hodgkin lymphoma. The table came from immunoSEQ multiplex PCR; TCRdb's copy has only in-frame clones and leaves some out. The sample contains 20,000 to 25,000 clones, roughly 80% of which appear only once. All patients experienced relapse after autologous stem cell transplantation, and brentuximab vedotin exposure was variable. This specimen was peripheral blood mononuclear cells (PBMCs), taken before the second cycle of nivolumab. These receptor sequences come from a human donor with classical Hodgkin lymphoma.

The rearrangement uses TRBV6-9 and TRBJ2-7; no reliable D call. The germline gives CDR1 MNHGY, CDR2 SVAAGI. Trimming shortened V by 2 bases and J by 2 bases, and 16 bases separated the two germline ends. The CDR3 spans 16 residues. CDR3: CASSYPPRYWTYEQYF. Here the CDR3 DNA reads TGTGCCAGCAGTTATCCACCCCGGTACTGGACCTACGAGCAGTACTTC.

This sequence joins TRBV6-5 and TRBJ2-7, with D tentatively TRBD1 (5 bases). Germline values: CDR1 MNHEY, CDR2 SVGAGI. The CDR3 has 13 residues. Trimming took 6 bases from V and 1 from J, leaving 10 bases between them. The CDR3 here is CASRTTGSYEQYF. CDR3 DNA sequence: TGTGCCAGCAGAACAACAGGTTCCTACGAGCAGTACTTC.

This chain links TRBV10-3 with TRBJ2-7; D is ambiguous. Germline V gene lookup returns CDR1 ENHRY and CDR2 SYGVKD. This CDR3 is built from 13 residues. Trimming shortened V by 3 bases and J by 6 bases, and 12 bases separated the two germline ends. The CDR3 nucleotides read TGTGCCATCAGTGAAGGGCAGTTAGGCGAGCAGTACTTC. Its translation is CAISEGQLGEQYF.

The V and J genes are TRBV11-2 and TRBJ2-5, with 8 bases that match TRBD1. The germline V gene encodes CDR1 SGHAT and CDR2 FQNNGV. With 3 bases clipped from V and 4 bases from J, the junction kept 4 bases outside the gene matches. The CDR3 is 14 amino acids. The CDR3 loop reads CASSLGTGPETQYF. In DNA form, the CDR3 reads TGTGCCAGCAGCTTGGGGACAGGCCCAGAGACCCAGTACTTC.

The rearrangement joins TRBV11-2 to TRBJ2-7; the D is unclear. With 5 bases removed from V and 0 bases from J, the gap between germline ends came to 11 bases. CDR3 length equals 14 residues. Germline V CDR1 and CDR2: SGHAT, FQNNGV. CDR3 residues: CASSKGLSSYEQYF. CDR3 DNA: TGTGCCAGCAGCAAGGGCTTATCCTCCTACGAGCAGTACTTC.

The chain employs TRBV7-2 and TRBJ1-2, with TRBD1 matching 7 bases. Germline loops: CDR1 SGHTA, CDR2 FQGNSA. Germline trimming cut 6 bases from V and 7 bases from J; bases unmatched to any gene: 11. CDR3 length: 14 residues. The CDR3 loop reads CASSFTDRVVGYTF. CDR3 DNA sequence: TGTGCCAGCAGTTTTACCGACAGGGTTGTTGGCTACACCTTC.

This clone has a single count. J is TRBJ2-7 and V is TRBV6-6; tentative D call: TRBD1 (6 bases). Looked up from germline, CDR1 is MNHNY and CDR2 is SVGAGI (reference sequence). The CDR3 runs 14 residues. Trimming pared 5 bases from V and 2 bases from J, leaving 13 bases between. The CDR3 bases are TGTGCCAGCAGTGGAAGACAGGAAACCTACGAGCAGTACTTC. Translated, it gives CASSGRQETYEQYF.

This chain uses TRBV19 with TRBJ1-1; no definite D call. The germline CDR1 and CDR2 sequences are LNHDA and SQIVND (reference sequence). Trimming removed 7 bases at V and 4 bases at J, with 16 bases between. The CDR3 is 14 amino acids. The CDR3 sequence: CASIGWQAGTEAFF. Written as DNA, the CDR3 is TGTGCCAGTATTGGATGGCAGGCGGGCACTGAAGCTTTCTTT.

The chain couples TRBV5-4 to TRBJ2-5; D unresolved. Trimming cost V 4 bases and J 2 bases, with 9 bases left between them. The CDR3 contains 13 residues. CDR1 is SGHNT and CDR2 is YYREEE in the germline V gene (reference sequence). CDR3 nucleotide sequence: TGTGCCAGCAGCAACGACTTGCAAGAGACCCAGTACTTC. Translation: CASSNDLQETQYF.

The chain joins TRBV7-6 to TRBJ2-7, with 8 bases fitting TRBD2. The CDR3 has 13 amino acids. Trimming at V came to 8 bases and at J to 5 bases, leaving 8 bases not matched to a gene. Germline values: CDR1 SGHVS, CDR2 FNYEAQ. CDR3 DNA: TGTGCCAGCGGAACGGTCGGGGGGGACGAGCAGTACTTC. This translates into CASGTVGGDEQYF.

V is TRBV7-2 and J is TRBJ2-1, with D possibly TRBD2 on 7 matching bases. The length of the CDR3 is 15 residues. Germline CDR1 SGHTA, CDR2 FQGNSA. Trimming took 8 bases from V and 1 from J, leaving 15 bases between them. This CDR3 reads CASCGGALSYNEQFF. In DNA form, the CDR3 reads TGTGCCAGCTGTGGGGGGGCCCTGTCCTACAATGAGCAGTTCTTC. Variable domain in full (rest from reference TRBV7-2 and TRBJ2-1): GAGVSQSPSNKVTEKGKDVELRCDPISGHTALYWYRQSLGQGLEFLIYFQGNSAPDKSGLPSDRFSAERTGGSVSTLTIQRTQQEDSAVYLCASCGGALSYNEQFFGPGTRLTVL.

This chain links TRBV7-2 with TRBJ1-5, with TRBD1 identical over 11 bases. CDR1 SGHTA and CDR2 FQGNSA come from the germline V gene. The trim removed 2 bases at V and 0 bases at J, leaving 9 bases unmatched. The CDR3 length is 19 residues. The CDR3: CASSLLGQGARGSNQPQHF. The CDR3 nucleotides read TGTGCCAGCAGCTTACTTGGACAGGGGGCGCGGGGTAGCAATCAGCCCCAGCATTTT. The entire variable domain, with the rest obtained from reference TRBV7-2 and TRBJ1-5, is as follows: GAGVSQSPSNKVTEKGKDVELRCDPISGHTALYWYRQSLGQGLEFLIYFQGNSAPDKSGLPSDRFSAERTGGSVSTLTIQRTQQEDSAVYLCASSLLGQGARGSNQPQHFGDGTRLSIL.

The chain uses TRBV4-3 and TRBJ2-3, with D tentatively TRBD2 (6 bases). With 2 bases removed from V and 4 bases from J, the gap between germline ends came to 16 bases. Germline CDR1 and CDR2: LGHNA and YSLEER. The CDR3 extends over 16 amino acids. The CDR3 protein is CASSQFNGGSADTQYF. CDR3 coding DNA: TGCGCCAGCAGCCAATTTAATGGGGGGAGCGCAGATACGCAGTATTTT.

This clone was counted once. This chain joins TRBV6-1 and TRBJ2-2; the D is unclear. Trimming removed 9 bases at V and 0 bases at J, with 11 bases between. Germline CDR1 is MNHNS and CDR2 is SASEGT. This CDR3 is built from 14 residues. This CDR3 is CASTLGPNTGELFF. The DNA of the CDR3 is TGTGCCAGTACCCTTGGCCCGAACACCGGGGAGCTGTTTTTT.

This chain joins TRBV6-5 and TRBJ1-1, with D maybe TRBD1 (5 bases). Germline-derived CDR1 and CDR2 are MNHEY and SVGAGI. Between the trimmed V and J ends, which lost 6 bases and 4 bases, there was a span of 9 bases. The CDR3 spans 12 residues. The CDR3 sequence: CASSYTGTEAFF. Here the CDR3 DNA reads TGTGCCAGCAGCTATACAGGCACTGAAGCTTTCTTT.

This clone appeared a single time. The V and J genes are TRBV14 and TRBJ1-6; D is unresolved. Germline values: CDR1 SGHDN, CDR2 FVKESK. V lost 3 bases, J lost 7 bases, and 4 bases lay in between. This CDR3 is built from 12 residues. The CDR3 sequence: CASSHRNSPLHF. The CDR3 DNA is TGTGCCAGCAGCCACCGAAATTCACCCCTCCACTTT.

J is TRBJ2-4 and V is TRBV5-1, with a possible D match to TRBD1 (6 bases). The ends were cut back, 0 bases at V and 6 bases at J, with 10 bases in the middle. Germline CDR1 is SGHRS and CDR2 is YFSETQ. This CDR3 region has 14 residues. The CDR3 here is CASSLDTGLNIQYF. The DNA of the CDR3 is TGCGCCAGCAGCTTGGACACAGGGCTAAACATTCAGTACTTC.

The chain combines TRBV6-5 with TRBJ2-2, with D possibly TRBD2 on 5 matching bases. The CDR3 covers 14 residues. Trimming removed 4 bases at V and 5 bases at J, with 11 bases between. Per germline, CDR1 MNHEY and CDR2 SVGAGI. The CDR3 nucleotides read TGTGCCAGCAGTTTTCTCAGAGGGACCGGGGAGCTGTTTTTT. Its protein product is CASSFLRGTGELFF.

This clone came up a few times. The chain combines TRBV25-1 with TRBJ2-5, with 13 bases lining up with TRBD2. The CDR3 consists of 16 residues. V shed 9 bases, J shed 2 bases, and the junction held 9 bases outside the gene matches. CDR1 and CDR2 (germline): MGHDK, SYGVNS. The CDR3 is CARTTPTSGGQETQYF. In DNA form, the CDR3 reads TGTGCCAGGACAACGCCGACTAGCGGGGGGCAAGAGACCCAGTACTTC.

The chain is built from TRBV7-9 and TRBJ2-5; D call uncertain. Looked up from germline, CDR1 is SEHNR and CDR2 is FQNEAQ (reference sequence). The CDR3 totals 13 residues. The ends were cut back, 4 bases at V and 5 bases at J, with 11 bases in the middle. The CDR3 protein is CASSSGVGETQYF. DNA for the CDR3: TGTGCCAGCAGCTCTGGGGTCGGGGAGACCCAGTACTTC.

This chain joins TRBV2 and TRBJ2-3; no clear D gene. Germline V gene sequence: CDR1 SNHLY, CDR2 FYNNEI. CDR3 length equals 12 residues. V gave up 6 bases and J gave up 3 bases, with 7 bases separating them. In DNA form, the CDR3 reads TGTGCCAGCAGGGGTTATACAGATACGCAGTATTTT. It translates to CASRGYTDTQYF.

This clone has just one count. The rearrangement joins TRBV5-6 to TRBJ2-5; D ambiguous. CDR1 is SGHDT and CDR2 is YYEEEE in the germline V gene. The CDR3 is 11 amino acids. Trimming took 0 bases from V and 7 from J, leaving 4 bases between them. The CDR3 region has the DNA TGTGCCAGCAGCTTGGGCGGGACCCAGTACTTC. Translation: CASSLGGTQYF.

This chain connects TRBV6-5 to TRBJ2-7; TRBD2 matches at 9 bases. Germline lookup yields CDR1 MNHEY and CDR2 SVGAGI. The J segment lost 9 bases and the V segment lost 6 bases, leaving 9 bases of the junction unmatched. CDR3 size: 13 residues. The CDR3 region is CASRPGTSIVQYF. CDR3 DNA: TGTGCCAGCAGACCCGGGACTAGCATAGTGCAGTACTTC.

The gene calls are TRBV11-2 and TRBJ2-3; 7 nucleotides match TRBD2. Germline-derived CDR1 and CDR2 are SGHAT and FQNNGV. V was clipped by 5 bases and J by 0 bases; unmatched bases: 14. The CDR3 consists of 18 residues. CDR3 loop: CASSQPPLKRGSTDTQYF. For the CDR3, the DNA is TGTGCCAGCAGCCAGCCCCCACTGAAGCGGGGAAGCACAGATACGCAGTATTTT.

The chain recombines TRBV28 with TRBJ1-5; no clear D. Germline-derived CDR1 and CDR2 are MDHEN and SYDVKM. There are 12 residues in the CDR3. V lost 8 bases and J 3 bases, leaving 8 bases between the germline ends. The CDR3 region is CASVSNNQPQHF. The CDR3 region has the DNA TGTGCCAGCGTCTCTAACAATCAGCCCCAGCATTTT.

Sample share makes this clone medium-sized. The DNA for the CDR3 is TGTGCCAGCGTCGGCAGGGGAGGGAGCACTGAAGCTTTCTTT. Translation: CASVGRGGSTEAFF. The chain couples TRBV2 to TRBJ1-1; perhaps TRBD1 as D (6 bases). The length of the CDR3 is 14 residues. V lost 8 bases and J 4 bases, leaving 17 bases between the germline ends. From germline, CDR1 is SNHLY and CDR2 FYNNEI.

This clone was seen a single time. The V gene is TRBV19, the J gene TRBJ1-4; 8 bases fit TRBD1. This CDR3 is 16 amino acids long. The germline gives CDR1 LNHDA, CDR2 SQIVND (reference sequence). The V segment lost 5 bases and the J segment 7 bases; nucleotides outside the gene matches: 12. The CDR3 spells CASSGDRMSSGEKLFF. Written as DNA, the CDR3 is TGTGCCAGTAGTGGGGACAGGATGAGTTCGGGTGAAAAACTGTTTTTT. Variable domain in full (rest from reference TRBV19 and TRBJ1-4): DGGITQSPKYLFRKEGQNVTLSCEQNLNHDAMYWYRQDPGQGLRLIYYSQIVNDFQKGDIAEGYSVSREKKESFPLTVTSAQKNPTAFYLCASSGDRMSSGEKLFFGSGTQLSVL.

The chain is built from TRBV9 and TRBJ1-1; D remains ambiguous. Trimming took off 2 bases at V and 1 base at J, with 9 bases between the two ends. This CDR3 contains 14 residues. Per the germline V gene, CDR1 is SGDLS and CDR2 is YYNGEE. CDR3 region: CASSVEGSNTEAFF. The CDR3 nucleotides are TGTGCCAGCAGCGTGGAGGGTTCGAACACTGAAGCTTTCTTT.

V and J are TRBV6-5 and TRBJ1-4; D might be TRBD1 (5 bases). The CDR3 sequence is 14 residues long. V was cut by 8 bases and J by 10 bases, with 20 bases left in between. Germline-derived CDR1 and CDR2 are MNHEY and SVGAGI. The chain's CDR3 is CASSTGVFMGKLFF. DNA for the CDR3: TGTGCCAGCTCTACGGGGGTGTTCATGGGAAAACTGTTTTTT.